Each of the 20 T cell receptor beta chains below was sequenced from the same sample in a study of cytomegalovirus exposure and HLA in healthy donors. A multiplex PCR was run with 60 Vbeta primers and 13 Jbeta primers. Method: immunoSEQ multiplex PCR; TCRdb's copy keeps in-frame clones and lacks some. The table records roughly 120,000 clones, roughly 74% of them present only once. Sequencing was carried out using PBMCs. All receptors come from a man aged 35 to 55 in good health and CMV-seronegative.

The CDR3 protein is CASSHSSIQGVGEQYF. CDR3 coding DNA: TGTGCCAGCAGCCACTCCTCCATCCAGGGTGTAGGTGAGCAGTACTTC. This chain uses TRBV13 with TRBJ2-7; D perhaps matches TRBD1 (5 bases). The CDR3 covers 16 residues. CDR1 is PRHDT, CDR2 FYEKMQ, per germline (reference sequence). V gave up 5 bases and J gave up 7 bases, with 24 bases separating them.

This chain connects TRBV7-9 to TRBJ2-2, with D perhaps matching TRBD1 (5 bases). Between the trimmed V and J ends, which lost 6 bases and 2 bases, there was a span of 10 bases. The CDR3 consists of 14 residues. Germline V gene lookup returns CDR1 SEHNR and CDR2 FQNEAQ (reference sequence). CDR3 DNA sequence: TGTGCCAGCAGGACCGACAGAAACACCGGGGAGCTGTTTTTT. As protein: CASRTDRNTGELFF.

The chain couples TRBV30 to TRBJ1-3; TRBD1 might be the D (6 bases). V lost 4 bases to trimming and J lost 0 bases, with 19 bases between them. Germline V lookup: CDR1 GTSNPN, CDR2 SVGIG (reference sequence). The CDR3 totals 17 residues. The DNA for the CDR3 is TGTGCCTGGATTCTCCCTAGGACAGCCGGCTCTGGAAACACCATATATTTT. Its translation is CAWILPRTAGSGNTIYF.

J is TRBJ2-3 and V is TRBV19, with a tentative D call TRBD1 (6 bases). The V gene lost 3 bases and the J gene lost 2 bases, with 15 bases spanning the gap. The germline V gene has CDR1 LNHDA and CDR2 SQIVND (reference sequence). CDR3 length: 16 amino acids. CDR3 DNA sequence: TGTGCCAGTAGTATTTCAGGGGCGAAAATCACAGATACGCAGTATTTT. It codes for CASSISGAKITDTQYF.

V gene TRBV9 combines with J gene TRBJ1-3, with 7 bases that match TRBD1. CDR3 length: 14 amino acids. Germline values: CDR1 SGDLS, CDR2 YYNGEE. V was pared by 3 bases and J by 6 bases, with 6 bases of the junction left unmatched. In DNA, the CDR3 is TGTGCCAGCAGCGAAAGGACAGGTCAAAACACCATATATTTT. Protein sequence: CASSERTGQNTIYF. Full variable domain (outside the CDR3, taken from reference TRBV9 and TRBJ1-3): DSGVTQTPKHLITATGQRVTLRCSPRSGDLSVYWYQQSLDQGLQFLIQYYNGEERAKGNILERFSAQQFPDLHSELNLSSLELGDSALYFCASSERTGQNTIYFGEGSWLTVV.

The chain's CDR3 is CASSQSGVTGELFF. The CDR3, as DNA: TGTGCCAGCAGCCAATCCGGGGTCACCGGGGAGCTGTTTTTT. The chain is built from TRBV7-3 and TRBJ2-2; possibly TRBD2 for D (5 bases). Germline CDR1 SGHTA, CDR2 FQGTGA. Trimming took off 5 bases at V and 4 bases at J, with 11 bases between the two ends. The CDR3 is 14 amino acids.

The genes are TRBV9 and TRBJ1-4; D is perhaps TRBD1 (6 bases). V was pared by 6 bases and J by 6 bases, with 18 bases between. Germline loops: CDR1 SGDLS, CDR2 YYNGEE. The CDR3 runs to 15 residues. The CDR3 sequence is CASTIKNRVYEKLFF. CDR3 sequence (DNA): TGTGCCAGCACCATCAAGAACAGGGTGTATGAAAAACTGTTTTTT.

This clone appeared once. The V gene is TRBV18, the J gene TRBJ2-3; TRBD2 might be the D (5 bases). Trimming removed 5 bases at V and 5 bases at J, with 26 bases between. The germline gives CDR1 KGHSH, CDR2 LQKENI. The CDR3 loop spans 18 amino acids. The CDR3 region is CASSARLPGRLQLDTQYF. As DNA, the CDR3 is TGTGCCAGCTCAGCACGCTTGCCGGGGAGATTACAGTTAGATACGCAGTATTTT.

The chain uses TRBV25-1 and TRBJ2-7; the D is unclear. Germline assignment: CDR1 MGHDK and CDR2 SYGVNS. This CDR3 has 12 residues. The V and J ends lost 8 bases and 1 base respectively, with 9 bases between them. In DNA form, the CDR3 reads TGTGCCAGCGGAGTCGGATCCTACGAGCAGTACTTC. Translating gives CASGVGSYEQYF.

The chain is built from TRBV6-1 and TRBJ2-3; D may be TRBD2 (7 bases). CDR3 length equals 15 residues. Germline CDR1 and CDR2: MNHNS and SASEGT. Between the trimmed V and J ends, which lost 6 bases and 9 bases, there was a span of 22 bases. The CDR3 protein is CASRGGGAAQITQYF. The CDR3 DNA is TGTGCCAGCAGGGGAGGGGGGGCAGCACAGATAACGCAGTATTTT.

The chain has TRBV6-6 and TRBJ1-3; D unclear. The CDR3 extends over 12 amino acids. Germline CDR1 is MNHNY and CDR2 is SVGAGI (reference sequence). Trimming took off 2 bases at V and 4 bases at J, with 3 bases between the two ends. This CDR3 reads CASSYPGNTIYF. CDR3 bases: TGTGCCAGCAGTTACCCGGGAAACACCATATATTTT.

The count of this clone is one. V usage is TRBV28 and J usage is TRBJ2-7, with 7 bases lining up with TRBD1. V lost 4 bases, J lost 4 bases, and 7 bases stayed unmatched. This CDR3 is built from 14 residues. Germline-derived CDR1 and CDR2 are MDHEN and SYDVKM. The CDR3 here is CASSSGTAPYEQYF. DNA of the CDR3: TGTGCCAGCAGTTCCGGGACAGCTCCTTACGAGCAGTACTTC.

The rearrangement uses TRBV25-1 and TRBJ1-3; D uncertain. With 5 bases removed from V and 0 bases from J, the gap between germline ends came to 2 bases. CDR3 length: 12 residues. Germline-derived CDR1 and CDR2 are MGHDK and SYGVNS. CDR3 loop: CASSYSGNTIYF. The CDR3 DNA is TGTGCCAGCAGTTACTCTGGAAACACCATATATTTT.

The rearrangement links TRBV5-1 to TRBJ1-5, with TRBD1 identical over 7 bases. CDR1 is SGHRS, CDR2 YFSETQ, per germline. With V trimmed by 4 bases and J by 5 bases, 3 bases remained unmatched. The CDR3 covers 13 residues. The CDR3 is CASSPDRDQPQHF. CDR3 sequence (DNA): TGCGCCAGCAGCCCCGACAGGGATCAGCCCCAGCATTTT. Full variable domain (missing parts from reference TRBV5-1 and TRBJ1-5): KAGVTQTPRYLIKTRGQQVTLSCSPISGHRSVSWYQQTPGQGLQFLFEYFSETQRNKGNFPGRFSGRQFSNSRSEMNVSTLELGDSALYLCASSPDRDQPQHFGDGTRLSIL.

This clone was picked up one time. The CDR3 is CASRRTETNYGYTF. CDR3 coding DNA: TGTGCCAGCAGAAGGACAGAAACCAACTATGGCTACACCTTC. The chain couples TRBV6-1 to TRBJ1-2, with D perhaps matching TRBD1 (6 bases). The V gene lost 6 bases and the J gene lost 2 bases, with 13 bases spanning the gap. CDR1 is MNHNS and CDR2 is SASEGT in the germline V gene. The CDR3 totals 14 residues.

This clone was picked up a small number of times. V usage is TRBV11-1 and J usage is TRBJ2-3; TRBD2 agrees at 9 bases. The CDR3 extends over 14 amino acids. The junction had 2 bases not matched to a gene; V was cut back by 5 bases and J by 2 bases. Germline V gene data show CDR1 as SGHAT and CDR2 as FQDESV (reference sequence). CDR3 bases: TGTGCCAGCAGCCGACTAGCGGTCACAGATACGCAGTATTTT. Amino acid sequence: CASSRLAVTDTQYF. The complete variable domain, with remaining parts taken from reference TRBV11-1 and TRBJ2-3, reads EAEVAQSPRYKITEKSQAVAFWCDPISGHATLYWYRQILGQGPELLVQFQDESVVDDSQLPKDRFSAERLKGVDSTLKIQPAELGDSAMYLCASSRLAVTDTQYFGPGTRLTVL.

CDR3 coding DNA: TGTGCCAGCAGCTTCGGGGACGGGAGGGTGGCGGGCTACACCTTC. The encoded protein is CASSFGDGRVAGYTF. The rearrangement joins TRBV5-4 to TRBJ1-2, with a possible D match to TRBD1 (5 bases). This CDR3 contains 15 residues. V dropped 2 bases and J dropped 8 bases, with 19 bases sitting between them. Germline V lookup: CDR1 SGHNT, CDR2 YYREEE (reference sequence).

The V and J genes are TRBV19 and TRBJ1-2, with TRBD1 matching 9 bases. Trimming took 5 bases from V and 7 from J; bases not matched to a gene: 8. Germline-derived CDR1 and CDR2 are LNHDA and SQIVND (reference sequence). This CDR3 comprises 14 residues. CDR3 loop: CASSWTGAKGGYTF. CDR3 nucleotide sequence: TGTGCCAGTAGTTGGACAGGGGCGAAGGGTGGCTACACCTTC.

The chain combines TRBV7-2 with TRBJ1-5, with D uncertain. Trimming took off 4 bases at V and 3 bases at J, with 16 bases between the two ends. CDR1 is SGHTA, CDR2 FQGNSA, per germline. The CDR3 is 16 residues long. DNA of the CDR3: TGTGCCAGCAGCTATAGACAAGATATGATCAATCAGCCCCAGCATTTT. Protein sequence: CASSYRQDMINQPQHF.

At least ten counts were recorded for this clone. The gene calls are TRBV11-3 and TRBJ1-1; TRBD1 is a possible D gene (6 bases). CDR1 SGHNT and CDR2 YENEEA come from the germline V gene. This CDR3 contains 13 residues. The V and J ends lost 2 bases and 5 bases respectively, with 9 bases between them. CDR3 sequence: CASSLSGETEAFF. As DNA, the CDR3 is TGTGCCAGCAGCTTATCAGGGGAAACTGAAGCTTTCTTT.